This entry lists 20 T cell receptor beta chains sequenced from one sample in a study of blood T cell repertoires in COVID-19. TCRdb keeps only in-frame clones here, not all; method: immunoSEQ multiplex PCR. The sample yields approximately 190,000 clones, roughly 88% seen once. Sequencing was performed on peripheral blood. These receptors came from a woman aged 40 to 49 who had recovered from COVID-19.

The chain uses TRBV4-2 and TRBJ1-6, with TRBD1 as a possible D gene (5 bases). Germline V gene lookup returns CDR1 LGHNA and CDR2 YNFKEQ. V lost 0 bases, J lost 8 bases, and 14 bases lay in between. CDR3 length equals 16 residues. The CDR3 DNA reads as TGTGCCAGCAGCCAAGAAACCGGGGGGTCCGATTCACCCCTCCACTTT. This gives the protein CASSQETGGSDSPLHF.

The V call is TRBV6-2 or TRBV6-3, the J call TRBJ2-5, with D possibly being TRBD1 (6 bases). Trimming shortened V by 6 bases and J by 1 base, and 12 bases separated the two germline ends. The germline CDR1 and CDR2 sequences are MNHEY and SVGEGT. The CDR3 is 14 residues long. The CDR3 region is CASSPTGIQETQYF. The CDR3 DNA follows: TGTGCCAGCAGCCCTACAGGGATCCAAGAGACCCAGTACTTC.

The genes are TRBV18 and TRBJ2-7; TRBD1 matches 9 bases. The J segment lost 5 bases and the V segment lost 6 bases, leaving 11 bases of the junction unmatched. There are 15 residues in the CDR3. Germline V gene data show CDR1 as KGHSH and CDR2 as LQKENI. The CDR3 DNA reads TGTGCCAGCTCCCCAGCTGGGACAGGGTCCCACGAGCAGTACTTC. It yields the protein CASSPAGTGSHEQYF.

The sample holds a few counts of this clone. V is TRBV7-9 and J is TRBJ2-5, with 13 bases fitting TRBD2. The V gene end was trimmed by 5 bases and the J gene end by 4 bases; junction bases not matched to a gene: 4. The CDR3 is made up of 15 amino acids. Germline assignment: CDR1 SEHNR and CDR2 FQNEAQ (reference sequence). CDR3 sequence (DNA): TGTGCCAGCAGCCCCAGACTAGCGGGAGGAGAGACCCAGTACTTC. Protein: CASSPRLAGGETQYF.

The count of this clone is one. The V and J genes are TRBV7-9 and TRBJ1-4; TRBD1 matches at 8 bases. With 7 bases clipped from V and 5 bases from J, the junction kept 6 bases outside the gene matches. Germline V gene data show CDR1 as SEHNR and CDR2 as FQNEAQ (reference sequence). The CDR3 is 14 residues long. CDR3 region: CASNQGAGNEKLFF. CDR3 bases: TGTGCCAGCAACCAGGGGGCCGGGAATGAAAAACTGTTTTTT.

With regard to this clone: Other DNA sequences of this sample code for an identical CDR3. This rearrangement joins TRBV5-1 to TRBJ2-5; 8 positions agree with TRBD1. With V trimmed by 4 bases and J by 4 bases, 6 bases remained unmatched. This CDR3 is 14 amino acids long. CDR1 and CDR2 (germline): SGHRS, YFSETQ. CDR3 sequence: CASSPGTGGETQYF. CDR3 bases: TGCGCCAGCAGCCCTGGGACAGGTGGAGAGACCCAGTACTTC.

The rearrangement uses TRBV27 and TRBJ2-3, with D hard to call. Germline-derived CDR1 and CDR2 are MNHEY and SMNVEV (reference sequence). This CDR3 has 15 residues. The ends were cut back, 5 bases at V and 1 base at J, with 13 bases in the middle. As DNA, the CDR3 is TGTGCCAGCAGTGCCTCACGAGGCGGCACAGATACGCAGTATTTT. Translation: CASSASRGGTDTQYF.

J is TRBJ1-1 and V is TRBV28; TRBD1 might be the D (6 bases). The CDR3 runs to 14 residues. V was cut by 2 bases and J by 1 base, with 8 bases left in between. Germline CDR1 and CDR2: MDHEN and SYDVKM. The CDR3 nucleotides are TGTGCCAGCAGTTTACTGGACAGGAACACTGAAGCTTTCTTT. Translating gives CASSLLDRNTEAFF.

This chain uses TRBV10-3 with TRBJ2-2, with D possibly being TRBD2 (6 bases). Germline CDR1 ENHRY, CDR2 SYGVKD. Trimming cost V 0 bases and J 8 bases, with 16 bases left between them. The CDR3 spans 16 residues. In DNA form, the CDR3 reads TGTGCCATCAGTGAGTCGACCAGGGACTCCCCAGGGGAGCTGTTTTTT. It yields the protein CAISESTRDSPGELFF.

The chain employs TRBV5-1 and TRBJ2-5; 9 nucleotides line up with TRBD2. The CDR3 length is 16 residues. Per germline, CDR1 SGHRS and CDR2 YFSETQ. V dropped 3 bases and J dropped 4; count of bases not matched to a gene: 10. CDR3 sequence: CASSSASSGIGETQYF. The CDR3, as DNA: TGCGCCAGCAGCTCCGCCTCTAGCGGGATAGGAGAGACCCAGTACTTC. Combining the CDR3 with reference TRBV5-1 and TRBJ2-5 gives the whole variable domain KAGVTQTPRYLIKTRGQQVTLSCSPISGHRSVSWYQQTPGQGLQFLFEYFSETQRNKGNFPGRFSGRQFSNSRSEMNVSTLELGDSALYLCASSSASSGIGETQYFGPGTRLLVL.

The J gene is TRBJ2-3, the V gene TRBV3-1 (or the pseudogene TRBV3-2); 9 nucleotides line up with TRBD1. V gave up 4 bases and J gave up 1 base; unmatched junction bases: 3. The CDR3 has 15 amino acids. Germline V gene sequence: CDR1 LGHDT, CDR2 YNNKEL (reference sequence). The CDR3 sequence is CASSPRTGGTDTQYF. The CDR3 DNA reads as TGTGCCAGCAGCCCCCGGACAGGGGGCACAGATACGCAGTATTTT.

The chain combines TRBV2 with TRBJ2-3; 8 bases fit TRBD2. Germline V gene data show CDR1 as SNHLY and CDR2 as FYNNEI. The CDR3 contains 16 residues. V shed 2 bases, J shed 3 bases, and the junction held 7 bases outside the gene matches. The CDR3 region has the DNA TGTGCCAGCAGTGAAAAAGCGGGAGTGGGGACAGATACGCAGTATTTT. It codes for CASSEKAGVGTDTQYF.

The chain joins TRBV18 to TRBJ2-1, with 9 nucleotides matching TRBD2. The germline gives CDR1 KGHSH, CDR2 LQKENI. The CDR3 spans 17 residues. With V trimmed by 3 bases and J by 2 bases, 8 bases remained unmatched. The DNA for the CDR3 is TGTGCCAGCTCACCGACCTACGCGGGAGGGACCTACAATGAGCAGTTCTTC. It codes for CASSPTYAGGTYNEQFF.

In this sample, this clone turned up a few times. The chain joins TRBV9 to TRBJ1-6, with D possibly TRBD1 on 5 matching bases. With 0 bases removed from V and 5 bases from J, the gap between germline ends came to 12 bases. Germline lookup yields CDR1 SGDLS and CDR2 YYNGEE. The CDR3 runs 16 residues. CDR3 sequence: CASSVGFRVDNSPLHF. For the CDR3, the DNA is TGTGCCAGCAGCGTAGGTTTCAGGGTCGATAATTCACCCCTCCACTTT.

CDR3 nucleotides: TGTGCCAGCGGCCCCTCACAGGGGGTTTATGGCTACACCTTC. This codes for CASGPSQGVYGYTF. V is TRBV5-6 and J is TRBJ1-2; TRBD1 aligns across 8 bases. The trim removed 7 bases at V and 5 bases at J, leaving 10 bases unmatched. Germline V lookup: CDR1 SGHDT, CDR2 YYEEEE. The CDR3 spans 14 residues.

This clone was picked up a small number of times. This rearrangement joins TRBV27 to TRBJ2-3; 13 bases map to TRBD2. After removal of 10 bases from V and 5 bases from J, the junction contained 9 bases not matched to a gene. This CDR3 is built from 15 residues. Germline loops: CDR1 MNHEY, CDR2 SMNVEV (reference sequence). CDR3 DNA: TGTGCCATCTCACTAGCGGGAGGGCCGGGAGATACGCAGTATTTT. This translates into CAISLAGGPGDTQYF.

This chain links TRBV3-1 (or the pseudogene TRBV3-2) with TRBJ1-5; 7 positions match TRBD1. Germline trimming cut 1 base from V and 0 bases from J; bases unmatched to any gene: 3. This CDR3 spans 16 amino acids. Germline CDR1 is LGHDT and CDR2 is YNNKEL (reference sequence). The CDR3 region has the DNA TGTGCCAGCAGCCAAGCCGGACAGGTTAGCAATCAGCCCCAGCATTTT. Translated, it gives CASSQAGQVSNQPQHF.

The chain couples TRBV30 to TRBJ2-1; D possibly corresponds to TRBD2 (5 bases). The length of the CDR3 is 17 residues. Trimming shortened V by 0 bases and J by 3 bases, and 18 bases separated the two germline ends. Germline V gene sequence: CDR1 GTSNPN, CDR2 SVGIG (reference sequence). CDR3 sequence reads: CAWSVGSTNRGYNEQFF. The CDR3 DNA reads as TGTGCCTGGAGTGTTGGATCGACAAACCGGGGCTACAATGAGCAGTTCTTC.

The chain employs TRBV6-6 and TRBJ1-2; D gene uncertain. V lost 2 bases to trimming and J lost 4 bases, with 5 bases between them. The CDR3 is 12 amino acids. Germline V gene lookup returns CDR1 MNHNY and CDR2 SVGAGI (reference sequence). The CDR3 is CASSYPLYGYTF. The CDR3 nucleotides are TGTGCCAGCAGTTACCCCCTCTATGGCTACACCTTC.

The count of this clone is one. The chain links TRBV7-2 to TRBJ2-7, with a weak D call TRBD2 (5 bases). Trimming cost V 1 base and J 5 bases, with 12 bases left between them. The CDR3 extends over 14 amino acids. CDR1 and CDR2 (germline): SGHTA, FQGNSA. The CDR3: CASSLDPTGNEQYF. CDR3 nucleotides: TGTGCCAGCAGCTTAGATCCCACGGGGAACGAGCAGTACTTC.